This TCR beta chain was sequenced for a study of cytomegalovirus exposure and HLA in healthy donors. Use of 60 Vbeta and 13 Jbeta primers characterized the PCR. Using immunoSEQ multiplex PCR, the repertoire was profiled, and TCRdb retains in-frame clones only, with some absent. The data contain 150,000 to 200,000 clones, nearly 80% of them seen just once; the ten biggest clones take up around 15%. The CDR3 consists of 15 residues. CDR1 is SEHNR and CDR2 is FQNEAQ in the germline V gene (reference sequence). Losses at the gene ends were 5 bases for V and 5 bases for J; bases not matched to a gene: 10.

J is TRBJ2-7 and V is TRBV7-9, with 9 bases that match TRBD1. Sequencing was done on a sample of PBMCs. This TCR derives from a man aged 50 or older in good health and CMV-seropositive. DNA of the CDR3: TGTGCCAGCAGCCCCCACCGGGACAGGGCCCACGAGCAGTACTTC. Translated: CASSPHRDRAHEQYF.